The 13 T cell receptor beta chains reported below all come from one sample, sequenced in a study of shared clonotypes between healthy human individuals. The table came from immunoSEQ multiplex PCR; TCRdb's copy has only in-frame clones and leaves some out. Altogether roughly 2.2 million clones are present, around 90% being singletons, with the ten largest covering 0.37%. Sample: naive CD4+ T cells from PBMCs. Described subset: CD45RA+ positively selected. The receptors come from a man aged 18-30 years in good health. Some clones in this sample may be carry-over from other donors' samples.

V gene TRBV7-9 combines with J gene TRBJ1-1; 7 positions match TRBD1. The V segment lost 1 base and the J segment 2 bases; nucleotides outside the gene matches: 13. Per the germline V gene, CDR1 is SEHNR and CDR2 is FQNEAQ (reference sequence). The CDR3 sequence is 18 residues long. The CDR3 coding sequence is TGTGCCAGCAGCTTAGGGAGGCGAGGGGGCCCCCCTAACACTGAAGCTTTCTTT. This codes for CASSLGRRGGPPNTEAFF.

V is TRBV7-9 and J is TRBJ1-1; TRBD1 might be the D (6 bases). Germline V lookup: CDR1 SEHNR, CDR2 FQNEAQ (reference sequence). This CDR3 has 14 amino acids. V dropped 3 bases and J dropped 4 bases, with 12 bases sitting between them. The CDR3 DNA follows: TGTGCCAGCAGCTTGGCCGGGGGGGCCACTGAAGCTTTCTTT. This gives the protein CASSLAGGATEAFF.

This clone was detected once. J is TRBJ2-1 and V is TRBV2; 9 bases fit TRBD2. CDR3 length: 15 residues. Germline-derived CDR1 and CDR2 are SNHLY and FYNNEI. V gave up 4 bases and J gave up 6 bases; unmatched junction bases: 7. Here the CDR3 reads CASSGGGLAGNEQFF. The DNA of the CDR3 is TGTGCCAGCAGTGGTGGGGGACTAGCAGGCAATGAGCAGTTCTTC.

In its sample, this clone was seen once. This chain uses TRBV7-2 with TRBJ2-2; perhaps TRBD1 as D (5 bases). The germline V gene has CDR1 SGHTA and CDR2 FQGNSA. V lost 4 bases, J lost 8 bases, and 11 bases lay in between. This CDR3 is 13 amino acids long. In nucleotides, the CDR3 is TGTGCCAGCAGCTACGTAGACAGAGGGGAGCTGTTTTTT. Translating gives CASSYVDRGELFF. Supplemented by reference TRBV7-2 and TRBJ2-2, the full variable domain reads GAGVSQSPSNKVTEKGKDVELRCDPISGHTALYWYRQSLGQGLEFLIYFQGNSAPDKSGLPSDRFSAERTGGSVSTLTIQRTQQEDSAVYLCASSYVDRGELFFGEGSRLTVL.

The chain links TRBV5-4 to TRBJ2-1, with a weak D call TRBD1 (5 bases). The CDR3 contains 15 residues. V was pared by 1 base and J by 12 bases, with 20 bases between. Germline CDR1 reads SGHNT; CDR2 reads YYREEE (reference sequence). The CDR3 here is CASSLLQGGSGRQFF. DNA of the CDR3: TGTGCCAGCAGCTTGCTGCAGGGTGGGTCGGGTCGGCAGTTCTTC.

V usage is TRBV28 and J usage is TRBJ2-5; 9 bases agree with TRBD2. From germline, CDR1 is MDHEN and CDR2 SYDVKM. J was trimmed by 5 bases and V by 3 bases; bases with no gene match: 7. The length of the CDR3 is 15 residues. For the CDR3, the DNA is TGTGCCAGCAGTTTTGAGCTAGCGGGGCTCGAGACCCAGTACTTC. Translated: CASSFELAGLETQYF.

The chain joins TRBV10-1 to TRBJ2-2, with TRBD2 matching over 8 bases. The ends lost 2 bases at V and 4 bases at J; junction bases unmatched: 9. This CDR3 has 17 residues. The germline V gene encodes CDR1 WNHNN and CDR2 SYGVQD (reference sequence). The CDR3 region is CASSEVPSGQSTGELFF. The CDR3 coding sequence is TGCGCCAGCAGTGAGGTGCCTAGCGGGCAATCCACCGGGGAGCTGTTTTTT.

With respect to this clone: Additional DNA sequences in this sample encode the identical CDR3. This sequence joins TRBV7-2 and TRBJ1-2; unclear D gene. Trimming took 1 base from V and 1 from J, leaving 4 bases between them. Germline V gene sequence: CDR1 SGHTA, CDR2 FQGNSA. The CDR3 has 13 residues. The CDR3 protein is CASSLGRNYGYTF. The DNA of the CDR3 is TGTGCCAGCAGCTTAGGACGTAACTATGGCTACACCTTC.

The rearrangement joins TRBV5-1 to TRBJ2-3, with 7 bases lining up with TRBD2. The germline CDR1 and CDR2 sequences are SGHRS and YFSETQ. CDR3 size: 13 residues. V shed 4 bases, J shed 6 bases, and the junction held 5 bases outside the gene matches. The CDR3: CASSPRETDTQYF. CDR3 nucleotide sequence: TGCGCCAGCAGCCCGCGGGAGACCGATACGCAGTATTTT.

This clone showed up just a few times. The chain has TRBV28 and TRBJ1-2; the match to TRBD1 covers 7 bases. Per germline, CDR1 MDHEN and CDR2 SYDVKM. This CDR3 spans 13 amino acids. Trimming removed 7 bases from V and 3 bases from J; junction bases left unmatched: 5. CDR3 sequence reads: CASTSGGYYGYTF. The CDR3 DNA sequence: TGTGCCAGCACCTCAGGGGGATACTATGGCTACACCTTC.

This clone has only a few counts. The identical CDR3 is also encoded by other nucleotide sequences in the sample. V usage is TRBV28 and J usage is TRBJ1-4; unclear D gene. The V end lost 5 bases, the J end lost 5 bases, and 3 bases lay between the germline ends. The CDR3 sequence is 11 residues long. Germline-derived CDR1 and CDR2 are MDHEN and SYDVKM. DNA for the CDR3: TGTGCCAGCAGTCTAAATGAAAAACTGTTTTTT. Amino acids: CASSLNEKLFF.

This clone came up once. This chain joins TRBV5-4 and TRBJ1-2, with 7 bases fitting TRBD1. The germline V gene encodes CDR1 SGHNT and CDR2 YYREEE (reference sequence). The CDR3 is 13 amino acids. J lost 7 bases, V lost 4 bases, and 7 bases had no gene match. CDR3 in amino acids: CASSPDRVGGYTF. CDR3 in DNA: TGTGCCAGCAGCCCCGACAGGGTTGGTGGCTACACCTTC.

The chain carries TRBV6-6 and TRBJ2-3; D is perhaps TRBD2 (5 bases). There are 15 residues in the CDR3. CDR1 is MNHNY and CDR2 is SVGAGI in the germline V gene (reference sequence). V lost 2 bases to trimming and J lost 2 bases, with 11 bases between them. CDR3 in amino acids: CASSYAGFVTDTQYF. CDR3 bases: TGTGCCAGCAGTTACGCGGGCTTCGTCACAGATACGCAGTATTTT.